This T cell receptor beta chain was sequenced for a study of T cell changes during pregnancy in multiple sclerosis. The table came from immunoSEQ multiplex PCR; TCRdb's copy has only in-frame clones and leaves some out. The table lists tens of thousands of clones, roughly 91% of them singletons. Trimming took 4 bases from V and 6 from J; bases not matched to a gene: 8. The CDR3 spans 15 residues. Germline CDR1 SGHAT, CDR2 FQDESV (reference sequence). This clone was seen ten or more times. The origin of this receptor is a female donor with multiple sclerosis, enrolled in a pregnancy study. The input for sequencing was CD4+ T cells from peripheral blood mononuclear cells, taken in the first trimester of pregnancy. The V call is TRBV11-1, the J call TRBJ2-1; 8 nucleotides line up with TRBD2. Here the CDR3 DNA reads TGTGCCAGCAGCTCCCGGGAGGGCCTACGCAATGAGCAGTTCTTC. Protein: CASSSREGLRNEQFF. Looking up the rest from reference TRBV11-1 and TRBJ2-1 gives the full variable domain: EAEVAQSPRYKITEKSQAVAFWCDPISGHATLYWYRQILGQGPELLVQFQDESVVDDSQLPKDRFSAERLKGVDSTLKIQPAELGDSAMYLCASSSREGLRNEQFFGPGTRLTVL.